This TCR beta chain originates from a study of blood T cell repertoires in COVID-19 (dated by TCRdb to the early 2020s). Describing the broader study: Collaborator samples came from the United States, Italy and Spain and covered acute and convalescent phases of COVID-19. The material from the prospective study consisted of cDNA or gDNA derived from T cells, B-cell-depleted T cells, or PBMCs. Deeply sampled blood TCRbeta repertoires from subjects exposed to, actively infected with, or recovered from COVID-19 were included in the dataset. The repertoires were made available in a free public database intended to serve as a resource for research on the immune response to SARS-CoV-2. Samples were obtained from the ongoing ImmuneRACE study (first 160 participants) and from over 1,000 subjects provided by 6 global collaborators. A de-identified subject ID, COVID-19 status, age in years and sex were almost always included in the sample metadata. Where available, HLA class I and class II types were obtained from metadata supplied by the sample provider rather than from assay-based typing. Study-wide findings and limitations: The quantity of clinical and demographic metadata differed by source and by participant and was supplied without curation.

The germline V gene (reference sequence) specifies GTSNPN as CDR1 and SVGIG as CDR2. Unmatched junction bases come to 13, with V trimmed by 5 bases and J by 0 bases. Inclusive of the bounding cysteine and phenylalanine, the CDR3 is 16 residues long. Only the CDR3 part of the read is kept: 48 bases, read in frame from the first base. TCRbeta CDR3 regions were amplified from genomic DNA using the immunoSEQ Assay, a bias-controlled multiplex PCR. The original methods were these. The number of nucleated cells in each sample was estimated by amplification of reference gene primers within the assay. Sequence reads were collapsed and filtered to measure the absolute abundance of every unique TCRbeta CDR3 rearrangement. For each sample, productive Simpson clonality was calculated by taking the square root of Simpson's diversity index across productive rearrangements. Held by TCRdb, this immuneACCESS table contains in-frame sequences only and omits some clones. Under half of the omission traces to an unresolved V gene where checked; the cause of the rest is unknown. V and J calls and clone size are copied from that table; D and trimming were computed from the DNA. This sample gives some 9,200 clones in total; over 70% of them show up just once. Around 6.9% of the sample lies in the top ten.

The collaborating institutions used their own protocols to collect whole blood in K2EDTA tubes. For TCRbeta analysis, collaborators shipped samples in one of three forms: frozen whole blood, isolated PBMCs, or DNA extracted from either of those sample types. Worth noting for this clone: What antigen it recognizes has not been identified. The input lacks base qualities; no much larger clone sits a single base away.

The sequence derives from a man in his 70s with active COVID-19. Recombination linked TRBV30 to TRBJ2-7; 7 junctional bases match TRBD1. Sequencing was performed on peripheral blood. The sequence in DNA is TGTGCCTGGGAAAGTTGGGACAGCTCCTTCTCCTACGAGCAGTACTTC. Protein translation: CAWESWDSSFSYEQYF.